These T cell receptor beta chains were read from a single sample in a study of blood T cell repertoires in COVID-19. Assay used: immunoSEQ multiplex PCR; TCRdb lists only in-frame clones, some missing. The table has approximately 85,000 clones, less than 95% seen once; the top ten hold around 0.98%. Sequencing was carried out using peripheral blood. These receptors all stem from a woman in her forties or fifties in a cohort sampled during active COVID-19. The CDR3 runs from the conserved cysteine through the conserved F or W. The D gene is left open where the match is weak. Where a row states a size, it is once, few, many or the class of an expanded clone; other rows omit it.

V	D	size	J	DNA	CDR3
TRBV3-1/TRBV3-2	.	.	TRBJ2-3	TGTGCCAGCAGCCAAGGGGGCAGCCGTGGCACAGATACGCAGTATTTT	CASSQGGSRGTDTQYF
TRBV24-1	.	.	TRBJ1-2	TGTGCCACCAGTGATCACACTCGGGCGGGGGCGCAGATCCCCTATGGCTACACCTTC	CATSDHTRAGAQIPYGYTF
TRBV24-1	TRBD2	.	TRBJ2-3	TGTGCCACCAGTGATCCGCCTCAGGGACTAGCGATTGTGGCAGATACGCAGTATTTT	CATSDPPQGLAIVADTQYF
TRBV7-6	TRBD1	.	TRBJ1-2	TGTGCCAGCAGCTTAGGTACAGGGGCGGGCGGCTACACCTTC	CASSLGTGAGGYTF
TRBV13	TRBD2	.	TRBJ2-1	TGTGCCAGCAGCCCCCCCGGCGGGAGCTCCTACAATGAGCAGTTCTTC	CASSPPGGSSYNEQFF
TRBV27	.	.	TRBJ2-1	TGTGCCAGCAGTGTTCTAGGAAGTGGTGGAAATGAGCAGTTCTTC	CASSVLGSGGNEQFF
TRBV3-1/TRBV3-2	.	.	TRBJ2-2	TGTGCCAGCAGCCAATTTAACCGGGGTATTCCCGGGGAGCTGTTTTTT	CASSQFNRGIPGELFF
TRBV18	TRBD1	.	TRBJ2-5	TGTGCCAGCTCGCGGACAGGGCAAGAGACCCAGTACTTC	CASSRTGQETQYF
TRBV6-6	.	.	TRBJ1-1	TGTGCCAGCAGTTACGCAGGCCCGAACACTGAAGCTTTCTTT	CASSYAGPNTEAFF
TRBV7-9	TRBD1	.	TRBJ2-7	TGTGCCAGCAGCCCGGGACAGCAGTACGAGCAGTACTTC	CASSPGQQYEQYF
TRBV6-5	.	.	TRBJ2-1	TGTGCCAGCAGTTACAGGGGGTACAATGAGCAGTTCTTC	CASSYRGYNEQFF
TRBV11-2	TRBD2	.	TRBJ2-7	TGTGCCAGCAGGACCGGGACTAGCTCCTTCCTCGGGGGATACGAGCAGTACTTC	CASRTGTSSFLGGYEQYF
TRBV5-1	.	.	TRBJ1-4	TGCGCCAGCAGCTTGGGGCAGGGGGAAAAACTGTTTTTT	CASSLGQGEKLFF
TRBV28	.	.	TRBJ1-5	TGTGCCAGCAGAGGGAGGTATCCCCTCAATCAGCCCCAGCATTTT	CASRGRYPLNQPQHF
TRBV5-6	TRBD2	.	TRBJ2-1	TGTGCCAGCAGCCATCTTGAGCGGGAGGATGAGCAGTTCTTC	CASSHLEREDEQFF
TRBV27	.	.	TRBJ1-6	TGTGCCAGCAGCTCCGTTAGGGGTTTTAATTCACCCCTCCACTTT	CASSSVRGFNSPLHF
TRBV6-5	TRBD1	.	TRBJ1-6	TGTGCCAGCAGCTACAGGGGCGAGGATTCACCCCTCCACTTT	CASSYRGEDSPLHF
TRBV2	TRBD2	.	TRBJ2-1	TGTGCCAGCAGTGAAGAGAGACTAGCGGGGTACAATGAGCAGTTCTTC	CASSEERLAGYNEQFF
TRBV4-2	.	once	TRBJ2-3	TGTGCCAGCAGCCAAGAGGGGTGGGAGAGGTTGGATACGCAGTATTTT	CASSQEGWERLDTQYF
TRBV9	TRBD2	.	TRBJ2-1	TGTGCCAGCAACGCCGGGGCGGGAGGAGGGAATGAGCAGTTCTTC	CASNAGAGGGNEQFF
TRBV5-6	.	.	TRBJ2-3	TGTGCCAGCAGCTTGGGCGGCATTAACACAGATACGCAGTATTTT	CASSLGGINTDTQYF
TRBV7-9	.	.	TRBJ1-1	TGTGCCAGCAGCTCGCAGGCTTCGAACACTGAAGCTTTCTTT	CASSSQASNTEAFF
TRBV13	.	.	TRBJ2-6	TGTGCCAGCAGCTTATTCCAGGGGGGAATTTCTGGGGCCAACGTCCTGACTTTC	CASSLFQGGISGANVLTF
TRBV13	TRBD1	.	TRBJ1-2	TGTGCCAGCAGTCCGGGACAGGGGGCGGATGGCTACACCTTC	CASSPGQGADGYTF
TRBV18	TRBD2	.	TRBJ2-3	TGTGCCAGCTCACCGACTAGCGGGAGGGCCTGGTCAACAGATACGCAGTATTTT	CASSPTSGRAWSTDTQYF
TRBV6-1	.	few	TRBJ2-1	TGTGCCAGCAGTGAAGTGTCTTTCGGGGGCAATGAGCAGTTCTTC	CASSEVSFGGNEQFF
TRBV28	TRBD1	.	TRBJ1-4	TGTGCCAGCAGAGCCGGGACAGGGGGTGAAAAACTGTTTTTT	CASRAGTGGEKLFF
TRBV13	.	.	TRBJ1-1	TGTGCCAGCAGCCCGGGGTCCTTTGGGATGAACACTGAAGCTTTCTTT	CASSPGSFGMNTEAFF
TRBV7-9	TRBD1	.	TRBJ2-7	TGTGCCAGCAGCTTCGGGGACAGGGGCCACGAGCAGTACTTC	CASSFGDRGHEQYF
TRBV3-1/TRBV3-2	TRBD1	.	TRBJ1-6	TGTGCCAGCAGCCAAGAAGGTACAGGGGATAATTCACCCCTCCACTTT	CASSQEGTGDNSPLHF
TRBV7-2	.	.	TRBJ1-4	TGTGCCAGCAGCTTAAGGCGGAGTGAAAAACTGTTTTTT	CASSLRRSEKLFF
TRBV18	.	.	TRBJ1-4	TGTGCCAGCTCACCACCCACAGGGCAGGACGAAAAACTGTTTTTT	CASSPPTGQDEKLFF
TRBV15	.	.	TRBJ1-4	TGTGCCACCAGCAGTTCTACGGAAAAACTGTTTTTT	CATSSSTEKLFF
TRBV28	TRBD1	.	TRBJ1-1	TGTGCCAGCAGTTTCCTGGACAGGACCGTCCCTTTTTACACTGAAGCTTTCTTT	CASSFLDRTVPFYTEAFF
TRBV28	.	.	TRBJ2-7	TGTGCCAGCAGCAACCTAGCCTACGAGCAGTACTTC	CASSNLAYEQYF
TRBV4-1	TRBD2	.	TRBJ2-2	TGCGCCAGCAGCCCCCAGCGGGATCTGGTAGCCGGGGAGCTGTTTTTT	CASSPQRDLVAGELFF
TRBV28	.	.	TRBJ1-2	TGTGCCAGCAGGCAACCCTCGGGGGATGGCTACACCTTC	CASRQPSGDGYTF
TRBV19	.	.	TRBJ2-3	TGTGCCAGTAGTATAGCTTCAGGTGGAGGGGATACGCAGTATTTT	CASSIASGGGDTQYF
TRBV28	.	.	TRBJ1-1	TGTGCCAGCAGTTTAGGTACGGCGGGAAAAACTGAAGCTTTCTTT	CASSLGTAGKTEAFF
TRBV19	.	.	TRBJ1-3	TGTGCCAGTAGTGACACAGGGCCCCACTCTGGAAACACCATATATTTT	CASSDTGPHSGNTIYF
TRBV24-1	.	.	TRBJ2-5	TGTGCCACCAGTGACGCTGTGGCCCAAGAGACCCAGTACTTC	CATSDAVAQETQYF
TRBV18	.	.	TRBJ1-1	TGTGCCAGCCTTGCACGACAGGTGAACACTGAAGCTTTCTTT	CASLARQVNTEAFF
TRBV27	TRBD2	once	TRBJ2-7	TGTGCCAGCAGTTTAAAGGCTAGCGGGAGGTACGAGCAGTACTTC	CASSLKASGRYEQYF
TRBV7-9	.	.	TRBJ1-1	TGTGCCAGCATCCTAGGGGGGGCAGCGGTGAACACTGAAGCTTTCTTT	CASILGGAAVNTEAFF
TRBV18	.	.	TRBJ1-2	TGTGCCAGCTCGCAAGATCAGGGGATGCTCTACTATGGCTACACCTTC	CASSQDQGMLYYGYTF
TRBV5-5	.	.	TRBJ2-3	TGTGCCAGCAGCTTGAGAGTAGATACGCAGTATTTT	CASSLRVDTQYF
TRBV3-1/TRBV3-2	TRBD1	.	TRBJ1-3	TGTGCCAGCAGCCATCGAGACAGGGCCAGAAACACCATATATTTT	CASSHRDRARNTIYF
TRBV7-2	.	.	TRBJ2-1	TGTGCCAGCAGCCCTCAGTCCTACAATGAGCAGTTCTTC	CASSPQSYNEQFF
TRBV29-1	.	.	TRBJ1-2	TGCAGCGTTGAAGACCCAGGAACCAACTATGGCTACACCTTC	CSVEDPGTNYGYTF
TRBV21-1	.	.	TRBJ2-7	TGTGCCAGCAAGGGGCCGACAAAATCCTACGAGCAGTACTTC	CASKGPTKSYEQYF
TRBV9	TRBD1	.	TRBJ2-7	TGTGCCAGCAGCGTAGGGGGACAGTTCGATTCCTACGAGCAGTACTTC	CASSVGGQFDSYEQYF
TRBV18	TRBD2	.	TRBJ2-1	TGTGCCAGCTCCTCCGGGACTAGCGCGAACAATGAGCAGTTCTTC	CASSSGTSANNEQFF
TRBV24-1	TRBD1	many	TRBJ2-1	TGTGCCACCAGTGATGGACAGGTCAATGAGCAGTTCTTC	CATSDGQVNEQFF
TRBV2	TRBD2	.	TRBJ2-1	TGTGCCAGCAGTAGCGGGGTGTACAATGAGCAGTTCTTC	CASSSGVYNEQFF
TRBV3-1/TRBV3-2	.	.	TRBJ1-5	TGTGCCAGCAGTCTGAGGGAGAATCAGCCCCAGCATTTT	CASSLRENQPQHF